Sequencing of this T cell receptor (beta chain) was carried out in a study of blood T cell repertoires in COVID-19. About the study: In each case, the material was cDNA or gDNA derived from T cells, B-cell-depleted T cells, or PBMCs.

Original processing notes: Researchers report that nucleated cell counts were estimated from reference gene primer amplification. Produced via immunoSEQ multiplex PCR; TCRdb's table is partial and in-frame only. V and J calls and clone size are copied from that table; D and trimming were computed from the DNA. The sample yields some 65,000 clones, 93% seen once. Trimming cost V 1 base and J 4 bases; bases outside gene matches: 7. There are 16 residues in the CDR3. The germline CDR1 and CDR2 sequences are SGHTA and FQGNSA. Remarks on this clone: At the DNA level, this CDR3 is encoded by other sequences in the same sample as well.

The specimen sequenced was peripheral blood. J is TRBJ2-5 and V is TRBV7-2; 9 bases line up with TRBD2. This TCR derives from a man aged 70 or older with active COVID-19. This CDR3 is CASSLGGGGASETQYF. CDR3 DNA sequence: TGTGCCAGCAGCTTAGGCGGCGGGGGGGCCTCAGAGACCCAGTACTTC. Together with reference TRBV7-2 and TRBJ2-5, the CDR3 gives the full variable domain: GAGVSQSPSNKVTEKGKDVELRCDPISGHTALYWYRQSLGQGLEFLIYFQGNSAPDKSGLPSDRFSAERTGGSVSTLTIQRTQQEDSAVYLCASSLGGGGASETQYFGPGTRLLVL.